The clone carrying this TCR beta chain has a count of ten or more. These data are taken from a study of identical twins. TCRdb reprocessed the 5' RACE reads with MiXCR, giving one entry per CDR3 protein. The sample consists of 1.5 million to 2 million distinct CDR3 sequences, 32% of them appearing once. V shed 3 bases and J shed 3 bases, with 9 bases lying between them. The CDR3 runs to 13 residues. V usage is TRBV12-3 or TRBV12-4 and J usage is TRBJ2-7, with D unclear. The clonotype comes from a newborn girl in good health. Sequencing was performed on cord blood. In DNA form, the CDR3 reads TGTGCCAGCAGTTTTAAGATGGGCTACGAGCAGTACTTC. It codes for CASSFKMGYEQYF.